This T cell receptor beta chain was recorded in a study of early T cells in non-severe SARS-CoV-2 infection (dated by TCRdb to 2020 to 2022). For the study in its entirety: TCR sequencing used bulk RNA from unsorted whole blood, so alpha and beta chains could not be paired.

Libraries came from 5' RACE. Sequencing instrument: NextSeq 500. In the TCR library protocol, unique molecular identifiers were attached to individual cDNA molecules to correct for PCR bias and sequencing error. Both TCR alpha and beta chains were sequenced, and tight co-correlation was observed between alpha and beta sequence abundances in each sample. Per the source publication's procedure: Decombinator V4 was used to annotate TCR sequences for V gene, J gene and CDR3. Expanded TCRs were defined as changing significantly between any two time points under a Poisson model with p below 0.0001. TCR abundances were normalised to the total number of TCRs sequenced per sample and expressed as counts per million. VDJdb, accessed on 1 November 2021, was searched for TCRs annotated for CMV, EBV and SARS-CoV-2, and TCRs annotated for more than one antigen were excluded. Using fastp at Q25 and MiXCR, TCRdb reprocessed the public reads and kept productive beta chains. Entries that share a CDR3 protein sequence are merged under the most common genes and DNA. V and J calls and clone size were set by TCRdb, not the authors. The sample contains tens of thousands of distinct CDR3 sequences, 10% to 15% of them found a single time. In total, the top ten clones hold about 3.9% of the sample.

On this clonotype: It lacks a known antigen. Per-base qualities were not stored, and no clone one base away is much larger.

Findings and caveats that apply to the study as a whole: VDJdb matching was skewed toward anti-spike CD8 responses and likely underestimated virus-specific expansions by missing private and CD4 specificities.

A case-control design nested within a healthcare worker cohort in London, UK, was used, with weekly nasopharyngeal swab PCR tests and blood sampling performed. Between 23 and 31 March 2020, the week of the UK lockdown, healthcare workers were enrolled and then followed up weekly for as long as 16 weeks. The TCR was taken from an adult who was a healthcare worker with PCR-confirmed SARS-CoV-2 infection or an uninfected control (not recorded which). Sequencing input: whole blood.

The CDR3 reads as follows: CASSLKGRNTEAFF. The DNA reads as follows: TGTGCCAGCAGCTTGAAGGGCAGGAACACTGAAGCTTTCTTT. The rearranged segments are TRBV5-6 and TRBJ1-1; no confident D gene assignment can be made. From the cysteine through the phenylalanine, the CDR3 covers 14 amino acids. Of the read, only the CDR3 DNA is kept; its 42 bases are in frame from base 1. Looking up the germline V gene yields CDR1 SGHDT and CDR2 YYEEEE. At the junction V is shortened by 1 base and J by 1 base, with 8 bases in between.